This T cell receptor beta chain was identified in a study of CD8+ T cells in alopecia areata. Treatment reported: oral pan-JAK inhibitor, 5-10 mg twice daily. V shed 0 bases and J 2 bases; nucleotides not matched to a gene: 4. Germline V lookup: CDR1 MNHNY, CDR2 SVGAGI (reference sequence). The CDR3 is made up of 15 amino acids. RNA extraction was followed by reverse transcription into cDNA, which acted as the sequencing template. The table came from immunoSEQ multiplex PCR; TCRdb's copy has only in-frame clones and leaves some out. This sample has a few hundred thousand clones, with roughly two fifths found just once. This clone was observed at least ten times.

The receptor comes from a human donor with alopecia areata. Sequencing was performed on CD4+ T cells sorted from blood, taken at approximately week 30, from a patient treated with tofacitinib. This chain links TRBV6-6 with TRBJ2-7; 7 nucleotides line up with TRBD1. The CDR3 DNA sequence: TGTGCCAGCAGTTACTCGGCAGGGGGTACCTACGAGCAGTACTTC. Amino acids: CASSYSAGGTYEQYF.